The 29 T cell receptor beta chains given below trace back to one sample, sequenced in a study of shared clonotypes between healthy human individuals. Clones were sequenced by immunoSEQ multiplex PCR, and TCRdb holds only the in-frame ones, with some missing. The sample includes over a million clones, about 98% seen only once; the top ten take about 0.4%. The sequenced sample was naive CD4+ T cells sorted from blood. Regarding subset: CD45RA+ positively selected. These receptors were obtained from a man younger than 40 in good health.

The genes are TRBV18 and TRBJ1-4; 10 bases align to TRBD1. V was clipped by 0 bases and J by 8 bases; unmatched bases: 3. CDR1 is KGHSH and CDR2 is LQKENI in the germline V gene. The CDR3 consists of 15 residues. The CDR3 protein is CASSPPTGGREKLFF. DNA of the CDR3: TGTGCCAGCTCACCACCGACAGGGGGCCGGGAAAAACTGTTTTTT.

The J gene is TRBJ1-2, the V gene TRBV7-9; the D is unclear. The CDR3 length is 15 residues. The V and J ends lost 2 bases and 8 bases respectively, with 18 bases between them. Germline assignment: CDR1 SEHNR and CDR2 FQNEAQ (reference sequence). CDR3 in amino acids: CASSLRLNGPFGYTF. The CDR3 DNA reads TGTGCCAGCAGCTTACGCCTGAACGGACCTTTCGGCTACACCTTC.

Of note for this clone: Other DNA sequences in the sample encode the same CDR3. The chain has TRBV19 and TRBJ2-5, with D uncertain. CDR1 LNHDA and CDR2 SQIVND come from the germline V gene (reference sequence). The CDR3 is 13 amino acids. V dropped 5 bases and J dropped 2 bases, with 9 bases sitting between them. The CDR3 sequence is CASSPSGQETQYF. As DNA, the CDR3 is TGTGCCAGTAGTCCGTCTGGGCAAGAGACCCAGTACTTC.

The chain links TRBV7-8 to TRBJ2-7; 8 bases are shared with TRBD2. This CDR3 comprises 16 residues. With 7 bases clipped from V and 4 bases from J, the junction kept 15 bases outside the gene matches. CDR1 SGHVS and CDR2 FQNEAQ come from the germline V gene. The CDR3 region is CASTSPKKREQYEQYF. DNA of the CDR3: TGTGCCAGCACCTCCCCAAAAAAGCGGGAGCAATACGAGCAGTACTTC.

This clone was seen once. The chain links TRBV25-1 to TRBJ2-3; tentative D call: TRBD1 (5 bases). This CDR3 is 15 amino acids long. V dropped 2 bases and J dropped 0 bases, with 9 bases sitting between them. Germline values: CDR1 MGHDK, CDR2 SYGVNS. CDR3 sequence (DNA): TGTGCCAGCAGTGAACCCCGACAGAGCACAGATACGCAGTATTTT. Translation gives CASSEPRQSTDTQYF. Using reference TRBV25-1 and TRBJ2-3 for the parts outside the CDR3, the full variable domain is EADIYQTPRYLVIGTGKKITLECSQTMGHDKMYWYQQDPGMELHLIHYSYGVNSTEKGDLSSESTVSRIRTEHFPLTLESARPSHTSQYLCASSEPRQSTDTQYFGPGTRLTVL.

The chain has TRBV7-8 and TRBJ2-5; D is undetermined. Germline V gene lookup returns CDR1 SGHVS and CDR2 FQNEAQ. The CDR3 has 14 amino acids. The germline V and J ends were trimmed by 6 bases and 2 bases, with 13 bases remaining between them. The CDR3 DNA follows: TGTGCCAGCAGGCTAGGCAGGATACAAGAGACCCAGTACTTC. It specifies CASRLGRIQETQYF.

The chain recombines TRBV2 with TRBJ1-5; no firm D call. The V end lost 4 bases, the J end lost 0 bases, and 7 bases lay between the germline ends. Germline V gene data show CDR1 as SNHLY and CDR2 as FYNNEI. This CDR3 comprises 14 residues. The CDR3 sequence: CASSGLNSNQPQHF. DNA for the CDR3: TGTGCCAGCAGTGGCCTAAATAGCAATCAGCCCCAGCATTTT.

The chain joins TRBV18 to TRBJ2-1; D unresolved. V was pared by 4 bases and J by 2 bases, with 12 bases between. Germline V gene data show CDR1 as KGHSH and CDR2 as LQKENI. This CDR3 has 15 residues. In DNA form, the CDR3 reads TGTGCCAGCTCACTCGGATCTACCGCCTACAATGAGCAGTTCTTC. It codes for CASSLGSTAYNEQFF.

The rearrangement links TRBV19 to TRBJ2-7, with D perhaps matching TRBD2 (5 bases). Germline loops: CDR1 LNHDA, CDR2 SQIVND (reference sequence). There are 16 residues in the CDR3. V was pared by 0 bases and J by 7 bases, with 19 bases between. Here the CDR3 DNA reads TGTGCCAGTAGTATAGATCGTTCTGGTCCGGGAAGGGAGCAGTACTTC. Encoded protein: CASSIDRSGPGREQYF. Based on the CDR3 plus reference TRBV19 and TRBJ2-7, the full variable domain is DGGITQSPKYLFRKEGQNVTLSCEQNLNHDAMYWYRQDPGQGLRLIYYSQIVNDFQKGDIAEGYSVSREKKESFPLTVTSAQKNPTAFYLCASSIDRSGPGREQYFGPGTRLTVT.

V is TRBV18 and J is TRBJ1-1, with D maybe TRBD1 (5 bases). CDR1 is KGHSH and CDR2 is LQKENI in the germline V gene. The CDR3 consists of 16 residues. Trimming cost V 2 bases and J 3 bases, with 16 bases left between them. For the CDR3, the DNA is TGTGCCAGCTCACCATTAGACGGGGCGCGGTACACTGAAGCTTTCTTT. This translates into CASSPLDGARYTEAFF.

The chain is built from TRBV18 and TRBJ1-5; D unclear. The V gene lost 2 bases and the J gene lost 7 bases, with 9 bases spanning the gap. Germline values: CDR1 KGHSH, CDR2 LQKENI. There are 13 residues in the CDR3. CDR3 in amino acids: CASSPLKDQPQHF. DNA of the CDR3: TGTGCCAGCTCACCATTAAAGGACCAGCCCCAGCATTTT.

The chain links TRBV11-2 to TRBJ1-4, with 7 bases lining up with TRBD1. CDR3 length: 17 residues. J gave up 3 bases and V 1 base, and 8 bases lay outside the gene matches. Germline assignment: CDR1 SGHAT and CDR2 FQNNGV. The CDR3 protein is CASSLGFPGQPNEKLFF. DNA for the CDR3: TGTGCCAGCAGCTTAGGGTTTCCGGGACAGCCTAATGAAAAACTGTTTTTT. Full variable domain (rest looked up from reference TRBV11-2 and TRBJ1-4): EAGVAQSPRYKIIEKRQSVAFWCNPISGHATLYWYQQILGQGPKLLIQFQNNGVVDDSQLPKDRFSAERLKGVDSTLKIQPAKLEDSAVYLCASSLGFPGQPNEKLFFGSGTQLSVL.

The rearrangement joins TRBV27 to TRBJ1-3; the D gene is possibly TRBD1 (6 bases). The CDR3 runs to 13 residues. Trimming took 5 bases from V and 4 from J, leaving 9 bases between them. Germline V gene data show CDR1 as MNHEY and CDR2 as SMNVEV (reference sequence). CDR3 sequence: CASSRGQGNTIYF. The CDR3 region has the DNA TGTGCCAGCAGTCGCGGACAGGGAAACACCATATATTTT.

The chain couples TRBV28 to TRBJ2-6, with D perhaps assigned TRBD1 or TRBD2 (5 bases each). Germline V gives CDR1 MDHEN, CDR2 SYDVKM. With 3 bases removed from V and 2 bases from J, the gap between germline ends came to 14 bases. CDR3 length: 17 residues. Here the CDR3 reads CASSLYEGSPGANVLTF. The CDR3 bases are TGTGCCAGCAGTTTGTACGAGGGGTCTCCTGGGGCCAACGTCCTGACTTTC.

This clone showed up just once. The chain recombines TRBV28 with TRBJ2-5, with 9 bases fitting TRBD2. The V segment lost 5 bases and the J segment 4 bases; nucleotides outside the gene matches: 8. The CDR3 extends over 15 amino acids. Germline V gene lookup returns CDR1 MDHEN and CDR2 SYDVKM. Written as DNA, the CDR3 is TGTGCCAGCAGTCCGGCGGGAGGGCCGCGAGAGACCCAGTACTTC. Protein product: CASSPAGGPRETQYF.

The chain carries TRBV15 and TRBJ1-1; D might be TRBD1 (5 bases). The V end was cut by 5 bases, the J end by 6 bases, with 19 bases between. Germline values: CDR1 LNHNV, CDR2 YYDKDF (reference sequence). This CDR3 is 15 amino acids long. The CDR3 DNA is TGTGCCACCAGCGTCTCACTGGCGGGAGGGGCTGAAGCTTTCTTT. This sequence encodes CATSVSLAGGAEAFF.

The genes are TRBV28 and TRBJ2-3; D is perhaps TRBD2 (5 bases). CDR1 is MDHEN and CDR2 is SYDVKM in the germline V gene. The V and J ends lost 1 base and 6 bases respectively, with 11 bases between them. CDR3 length: 14 residues. The CDR3 DNA follows: TGTGCCAGCAGTTTATCAAGATCGGGGGATACGCAGTATTTT. Residues: CASSLSRSGDTQYF.

The chain employs TRBV29-1 and TRBJ2-1; weak D call: TRBD1 (6 bases). Germline V gene sequence: CDR1 SQVTM, CDR2 ANQGSEA. Trimming cost V 5 bases and J 7 bases, with 21 bases left between them. CDR3 length equals 15 residues. The CDR3 nucleotides read TGCAGCGTTACAAAACCCAGGGGCCACATGAATGAGCAGTTCTTC. This gives the protein CSVTKPRGHMNEQFF.

The count of this clone is one. The rearrangement joins TRBV4-2 to TRBJ2-2; D gene uncertain. CDR1 and CDR2 (germline): LGHNA, YNFKEQ. The CDR3 covers 13 residues. V lost 0 bases and J lost 8, with 7 bases in between. CDR3: CASSQDFGGELFF. For the CDR3, the DNA is TGTGCCAGCAGCCAAGATTTTGGTGGGGAGCTGTTTTTT.

As DNA, the CDR3 is TGTGCCAGCAGTGAAGAAGCGGGAGGGCTCTACAATGAGCAGTTCTTC. This sequence encodes CASSEEAGGLYNEQFF. The rearrangement joins TRBV6-1 to TRBJ2-1; 10 bases are a match to TRBD2. CDR1 is MNHNS and CDR2 is SASEGT in the germline V gene. The trim removed 1 base at V and 3 bases at J, leaving 3 bases unmatched. The CDR3 is made up of 16 amino acids.

This chain connects TRBV5-1 to TRBJ2-2; 7 nucleotides line up with TRBD1. The CDR3 runs to 16 residues. Unmatched junction bases numbered 11, after V lost 4 bases and J lost 5 bases. Germline CDR1 reads SGHRS; CDR2 reads YFSETQ. Written as DNA, the CDR3 is TGCGCCAGCAGCCCCCGGACAGGTGGGATAACCGGGGAGCTGTTTTTT. Its translation is CASSPRTGGITGELFF.

The V gene is TRBV2, the J gene TRBJ1-3; D unresolved. Germline assignment: CDR1 SNHLY and CDR2 FYNNEI. Trimming cost V 7 bases and J 7 bases, with 11 bases left between them. The CDR3 has 12 amino acids. The CDR3 loop reads CASNPLGNTIYF. CDR3 coding DNA: TGTGCCAGCAACCCACTCGGGAACACCATATATTTT.

The gene calls are TRBV7-9 and TRBJ2-2; 7 nucleotides match TRBD2. The V gene end was trimmed by 2 bases and the J gene end by 5 bases; junction bases not matched to a gene: 14. This CDR3 is built from 18 residues. Germline V gives CDR1 SEHNR, CDR2 FQNEAQ (reference sequence). CDR3 sequence (DNA): TGTGCCAGCAGCTTATGGGGGAAGGCGGGAGACGGAACCGGGGAGCTGTTTTTT. Its protein is CASSLWGKAGDGTGELFF.

The chain links TRBV9 to TRBJ2-1; 10 nucleotides align to TRBD2. The ends lost 3 bases at V and 5 bases at J; junction bases unmatched: 11. Germline V CDR1 and CDR2: SGDLS, YYNGEE. The CDR3 extends over 17 amino acids. The CDR3: CASSGLSGTSDHNEQFF. DNA of the CDR3: TGTGCCAGCAGCGGCCTCTCCGGGACTAGCGACCACAATGAGCAGTTCTTC.

The J gene is TRBJ1-2, the V gene TRBV30; D gene ambiguous. V was clipped by 0 bases and J by 3 bases, with 11 bases between them. Germline V gene data show CDR1 as GTSNPN and CDR2 as SVGIG (reference sequence). CDR3 length: 14 residues. DNA for the CDR3: TGTGCCTGGAGTGTACAAGTCGGATACTATGGCTACACCTTC. Its protein product is CAWSVQVGYYGYTF.

The rearrangement uses TRBV28 and TRBJ1-1; no firm D call. Germline V lookup: CDR1 MDHEN, CDR2 SYDVKM. Trimming pared 8 bases from V and 1 base from J, leaving 14 bases between. This CDR3 region has 14 residues. CDR3 sequence (DNA): TGTGCCAGCGTTACCGGGTCAAAGAACACTGAAGCTTTCTTT. Residues: CASVTGSKNTEAFF.

The rearrangement links TRBV6-5 to TRBJ2-7; the D is unclear. Germline loops: CDR1 MNHEY, CDR2 SVGAGI. This CDR3 contains 14 residues. V lost 2 bases and J lost 4, with 12 bases in between. CDR3 nucleotide sequence: TGTGCCAGCAGTTACCGACCCATTCCATACGAGCAGTACTTC. This translates into CASSYRPIPYEQYF.

The chain combines TRBV28 with TRBJ2-5; the match to TRBD1 covers 9 bases. Germline loops: CDR1 MDHEN, CDR2 SYDVKM. Trimming cost V 5 bases and J 4 bases; bases outside gene matches: 8. The CDR3 totals 15 residues. The CDR3 reads CASSKGDRGRETQYF. The CDR3 nucleotides read TGTGCCAGCAGTAAGGGAGACAGGGGGAGAGAGACCCAGTACTTC.

The chain combines TRBV29-1 with TRBJ2-2; 8 bases fit TRBD1. This CDR3 comprises 14 residues. The J segment lost 1 base and the V segment lost 7 bases, leaving 5 bases of the junction unmatched. Germline CDR1 reads SQVTM; CDR2 reads ANQGSEA. DNA for the CDR3: TGCAGCGCTTGGGGACAGGTGAACACCGGGGAGCTGTTTTTT. Its protein is CSAWGQVNTGELFF.